What follows are 25 T cell receptor beta chains derived from one specimen sequenced in a study of T cells in Graves' hyperthyroidism and ophthalmopathy. The source material, RNA transcripts, was used to amplify TCR beta CDR3 regions. TCR CDR3 regions were first amplified by RT-PCR with HTBI primers. TCRdb fed the multiplex PCR reads into MiXCR, producing one record per CDR3 protein. This sample has almost 250,000 distinct CDR3 sequences, with approximately 25% found just once. The material sequenced was blood. Receptor source: a woman aged 40 to 50 with Graves' ophthalmopathy.

In the case of this clonotype: The germline gene is not matched at one end of the junction; a read error may be the cause. The J gene is TRBJ1-1, the V gene TRBV12-3 or TRBV12-4; D is undetermined. The CDR3 runs 14 residues. As DNA, the CDR3 is TGTGCCGGCAGTTTTAGGCGGGGTGGCACTGAAGCTTTCTTT. It translates to CAGSFRRGGTEAFF.

This clonotype showed up just a few times. This rearrangement joins TRBV5-1 to TRBJ1-1; the D is unclear. This CDR3 has 13 amino acids. V lost 3 bases to trimming and J lost 6 bases, with 12 bases between them. Germline V CDR1 and CDR2: SGHRS, YFSETQ. CDR3 residues: CASSYAPRAEAFF. The CDR3 coding sequence is TGCGCCAGCAGCTACGCCCCGAGGGCTGAAGCTTTCTTT.

The chain combines TRBV29-1 with TRBJ2-7, with D perhaps matching TRBD1 (5 bases). This CDR3 spans 13 amino acids. V lost 2 bases, J lost 3 bases, and 11 bases lay in between. Germline CDR1 reads SQVTM; CDR2 reads ANQGSEA. Here the CDR3 reads CSVEIDSYYEQYF. The DNA of the CDR3 is TGCAGCGTTGAAATCGACAGCTACTACGAGCAGTACTTC.

This clonotype has at least ten counts. The rearrangement links TRBV11-1 to TRBJ1-2, with a weak D call TRBD1 (5 bases). Germline V gene sequence: CDR1 SGHAT, CDR2 FQDESV (reference sequence). The germline V and J ends were trimmed by 4 bases and 3 bases, with 9 bases remaining between them. The CDR3 extends over 13 amino acids. The CDR3 protein is CASSYGHDYGYTF. In nucleotides, the CDR3 is TGTGCCAGCAGCTACGGACACGACTATGGCTACACCTTC.

The genes are TRBV12-3 or TRBV12-4 and TRBJ2-7, with D maybe TRBD1 (6 bases). This CDR3 has 14 amino acids. Trimming pared 8 bases from V and 2 bases from J, leaving 16 bases between. The CDR3 protein is CASAYRDIPYEQYF. The CDR3 DNA reads as TGTGCCAGCGCGTACCGGGACATACCCTACGAGCAGTACTTC.

The chain has TRBV28 and TRBJ1-3; 7 bases map to TRBD1. The CDR3 consists of 16 residues. CDR1 and CDR2 from the germline V gene are MDHEN and SYDVKM. V lost 5 bases and J lost 8; bases outside the gene matches: 15. CDR3 in amino acids: CASSRQGLQGAYTIYF. The CDR3 coding sequence is TGTGCCAGCAGTCGACAGGGCCTACAAGGGGCGTACACCATATATTTT.

This clonotype was observed many times. This chain uses TRBV29-1 with TRBJ1-2; 8 positions agree with TRBD1. Germline V gene lookup returns CDR1 SQVTM and CDR2 ANQGSEA. The ends lost 4 bases at V and 9 bases at J; junction bases unmatched: 16. The CDR3 has 15 residues. The CDR3 DNA reads TGCAGCGTTGTGCAGGGGGCAGGCGGATCGGGGAGCTACACCTTC. It encodes CSVVQGAGGSGSYTF.

The V gene is TRBV25-1, the J gene TRBJ2-1; 8 bases line up with TRBD2. The junction had 2 bases not matched to a gene; V was cut back by 4 bases and J by 3 bases. The germline V gene encodes CDR1 MGHDK and CDR2 SYGVNS. The CDR3 is made up of 14 amino acids. In nucleotides, the CDR3 is TGTGCCAGCAGTGGAGCGGGAGACTACAATGAGCAGTTCTTC. This encodes CASSGAGDYNEQFF.

Many counts were recorded for this clonotype. The chain uses TRBV6-1 and TRBJ2-5; TRBD1 is a possible D gene (6 bases). V was pared by 3 bases and J by 2 bases, with 10 bases between. CDR1 is MNHNS and CDR2 is SASEGT in the germline V gene. CDR3 length: 14 amino acids. Here the CDR3 DNA reads TGTGCCAGCAGTGACCGGGACACTCAAGAGACCCAGTACTTC. This encodes CASSDRDTQETQYF.

The chain links TRBV6-1 to TRBJ2-7; no clear D. The V end lost 6 bases, the J end lost 0 bases, and 12 bases lay between the germline ends. Germline CDR1 is MNHNS and CDR2 is SASEGT. The CDR3 is made up of 14 amino acids. CDR3 amino acids: CASSAFRVSYEQYF. CDR3 nucleotides: TGTGCCAGCAGCGCTTTCCGGGTCTCCTACGAGCAGTACTTC.

On this clonotype itself: A much larger clone lies one base from this, so it may be a read error. This CDR3 reads CASRLAVYSNQPQHF. CDR3 in DNA: TGTGCCAGCAGACTGGCCGTTTATAGCAATCAGCCCCAGCATTTT. This chain links TRBV6-1 with TRBJ1-5; no firm D call. The V end was cut by 6 bases, the J end by 0 bases, with 12 bases between. The CDR3 consists of 15 residues. Germline V gives CDR1 MNHNS, CDR2 SASEGT.

For this clonotype: Germline is not matched at one junction end, which may reflect a read error. The rearrangement links TRBV12-3 or TRBV12-4 to TRBJ2-7; D gene ambiguous. CDR3 length: 13 amino acids. In DNA, the CDR3 is TGCGCCAGCAGCCAACACCCCAACTACGAGCAGTACTTC. This sequence encodes CASSQHPNYEQYF.

The chain uses TRBV10-2 and TRBJ1-1, with no clear D. Germline CDR1 reads WSHSY; CDR2 reads SAAADI. The length of the CDR3 is 12 residues. V shed 6 bases and J shed 7 bases, with 12 bases lying between them. CDR3 nucleotide sequence: TGCGCCAGCAGCGACGGTTCCATTGAAGCTTTCTTT. Translated, it gives CASSDGSIEAFF.

Ten or more counts support this clonotype. Given the absence of the conserved phenylalanine or tryptophan at the CDR3 end, a read error is likely. The rearrangement joins TRBV27 to TRBJ1-6; possibly TRBD1 for D (5 bases). Trimming took 6 bases from V and 7 from J, leaving 10 bases between them. The CDR3 has 13 residues. CDR1 and CDR2 (germline): MNHEY, SMNVEV (reference sequence). DNA of the CDR3: TGTGCCAGCAGGGGGCAGGGCAATTCACCCCTCCACCTT. It codes for CASRGQGNSPLHL.

In its sample, this clonotype was seen many times. The chain carries TRBV6-5 and TRBJ1-2, with D unresolved. CDR3 length equals 13 residues. V was clipped by 6 bases and J by 3 bases, with 11 bases between them. CDR1 MNHEY and CDR2 SVGAGI come from the germline V gene. The CDR3 coding sequence is TGTGCCAGCAGCCCGGTCGGGGACTATGGCTACACCTTC. Its translation is CASSPVGDYGYTF.

Comment on this clonotype: One end of the junction fails to match germline, which may point to a read error. The gene calls are TRBV12-3 or TRBV12-4 and TRBJ2-2; D perhaps matches TRBD2 (5 bases). CDR3 size: 16 residues. CDR3 in amino acids: CASSLYRAMNTGELYF. CDR3 DNA: TGTGCCAGCAGTTTATATCGGGCCATGAACACCGGGGAGCTGTATTTT.

This clonotype was seen repeatedly, ten times or more. This may be a read error: a much more frequent sequence differs by one nucleotide. The V gene is TRBV12-3 or TRBV12-4, the J gene TRBJ1-2; D is possibly TRBD1 (5 bases). Trimming left V 6 bases short and J 6 bases short, with 20 bases between. The CDR3 has 15 residues. CDR3: CASRPRDSVGHGYTF. The CDR3 DNA reads TGTGCCAGCAGACCCCGGGACTCTGTAGGCCATGGCTACACCTTC.

This clonotype was seen many times. This rearrangement joins TRBV20-1 to TRBJ2-7; 10 nucleotides line up with TRBD2. Germline trimming cut 2 bases from V and 6 bases from J; bases unmatched to any gene: 10. This CDR3 has 15 residues. In germline, CDR1 is DFQATT, CDR2 SNEGSKA (reference sequence). This CDR3 reads CSARKGSGRAGEQYF. For the CDR3, the DNA is TGCAGTGCTAGAAAGGGGAGCGGGAGGGCCGGCGAGCAGTACTTC.

V usage is TRBV12-3 or TRBV12-4 and J usage is TRBJ1-2; D not certain. The CDR3 has 15 amino acids. V lost 2 bases and J lost 3, with 13 bases in between. CDR3 region: CASSLISGADYGYTF. The CDR3 coding sequence is TGTGCCAGCAGTTTAATTTCCGGCGCTGACTATGGCTACACCTTC.

V and J are TRBV12-3 or TRBV12-4 and TRBJ1-1; D is uncertain. The CDR3 has 14 amino acids. V shed 3 bases and J shed 0 bases, with 8 bases lying between them. CDR3 sequence: CASSFAGLNTEAFF. The CDR3 nucleotides read TGTGCCAGCAGTTTCGCGGGTTTGAACACTGAAGCTTTCTTT.

In its sample, this clonotype was seen many times. This chain uses TRBV30 with TRBJ2-5; no reliable D call. With 1 base removed from V and 4 bases from J, the gap between germline ends came to 1 base. Germline V lookup: CDR1 GTSNPN, CDR2 SVGIG (reference sequence). CDR3 size: 10 residues. In DNA, the CDR3 is TGTGCCTGGAGTGGAGAGACCCAGTACTTC. Translation gives CAWSGETQYF.

This clonotype was recorded at least ten times. The chain couples TRBV3-1 to TRBJ2-7; 8 bases are a match to TRBD1. This CDR3 has 13 residues. The germline gives CDR1 LGHDT, CDR2 YNNKEL (reference sequence). Losses at the gene ends were 4 bases for V and 3 bases for J; bases not matched to a gene: 2. DNA for the CDR3: TGTGCCAGCAGCCGGGACAGGAACTACGAGCAGTACTTC. Its translation is CASSRDRNYEQYF.

The table lists this clonotype with many counts. The V call is TRBV2, the J call TRBJ1-5; 10 bases map to TRBD1. Germline V gene sequence: CDR1 SNHLY, CDR2 FYNNEI. This CDR3 comprises 14 residues. V lost 6 bases, J lost 5 bases, and 4 bases stayed unmatched. The CDR3 coding sequence is TGTGCCAGCAGGGGGGACAGGGGATATCAGCCCCAGCATTTT. Protein sequence: CASRGDRGYQPQHF.

The V gene is TRBV29-1, the J gene TRBJ1-1, with a tentative D call TRBD1 (5 bases). The CDR3 loop spans 12 amino acids. Germline lookup yields CDR1 SQVTM and CDR2 ANQGSEA. The ends were cut back, 8 bases at V and 11 bases at J, with 21 bases in the middle. The CDR3 DNA is TGCAGCACCTCCACTGACAGATATGGTGCTTTCTTT. Protein product: CSTSTDRYGAFF.

This clonotype occurred once. The J gene is TRBJ2-7, the V gene TRBV12-3 or TRBV12-4, with 8 bases identical to TRBD2. J gave up 5 bases and V 2 bases, and 5 bases lay outside the gene matches. This CDR3 region has 14 residues. CDR3 in DNA: TGTGCCAGCAGTTTAAACAGCGGGAGTAACGAGCAGTACTTC. This gives the protein CASSLNSGSNEQYF.